This is a list of T cell receptor beta chains from one sample in a study of blood T cell repertoires in COVID-19. Some clones are missing from TCRdb's copy, which holds only in-frame ones; the method was immunoSEQ multiplex PCR. This table has under 65,000 clones, 80% to 95% appearing once. Sequenced input: peripheral blood. The receptors come from a woman aged 80 or over with active COVID-19. CDR3s include the opening cysteine and the closing phenylalanine or tryptophan. The order of the fields is D gene, clone size, J gene, V gene, CDR3 DNA, CDR3 protein. The D gene is left open where the match is weak. Only some rows state a clone size, as once, few, many or a class for expanded clones.

d_call: NA; clone_size: NA; j_call: TRBJ1-2; v_call: TRBV29-1; cdr3_nt: TGCAGCGTTGAATCGCGGCAGGGGAGGGCCTATGGCTACACCTTC; cdr3_aa: CSVESRQGRAYGYTF
d_call: TRBD1; clone_size: NA; j_call: TRBJ2-3; v_call: TRBV29-1; cdr3_nt: TGCAGCGTAGGCCGGGACAGGGTTGGCACAGATACGCAGTATTTT; cdr3_aa: CSVGRDRVGTDTQYF
d_call: TRBD2; clone_size: NA; j_call: TRBJ2-5; v_call: TRBV27; cdr3_nt: TGTGCCAGCAGGGGCGGGACTAGCAGTCAAGAGACCCAGTACTTC; cdr3_aa: CASRGGTSSQETQYF
d_call: NA; clone_size: NA; j_call: TRBJ1-1; v_call: TRBV12-3/TRBV12-4; cdr3_nt: TGTGCCAGCTCCTGGGGAGGGAACACTGAAGCTTTCTTT; cdr3_aa: CASSWGGNTEAFF
d_call: TRBD1; clone_size: NA; j_call: TRBJ1-2; v_call: TRBV28; cdr3_nt: TGTGCCAGCAGACAAATGCTAGGGGGCAGGTTAGACTATGGCTACACCTTC; cdr3_aa: CASRQMLGGRLDYGYTF
d_call: TRBD1; clone_size: few; j_call: TRBJ1-1; v_call: TRBV4-1; cdr3_nt: TGCGCCAGCAGCCTTTGGACAGGGGACACTGAAGCTTTCTTT; cdr3_aa: CASSLWTGDTEAFF
d_call: NA; clone_size: few; j_call: TRBJ1-5; v_call: TRBV7-2; cdr3_nt: TGTGCCAGCAGCGTTCGGGGTGAGCGCAATCAGCCCCAGCATTTT; cdr3_aa: CASSVRGERNQPQHF
d_call: NA; clone_size: few; j_call: TRBJ1-2; v_call: TRBV5-1; cdr3_nt: TGCGCCAGCAGCCCAACAGGGAGGGCGAATGGCTACACCTTC; cdr3_aa: CASSPTGRANGYTF
d_call: NA; clone_size: NA; j_call: TRBJ2-1; v_call: TRBV5-6; cdr3_nt: TGTGCCAGCAGCTTGGGGGCAGATGAGCAGTTCTTC; cdr3_aa: CASSLGADEQFF
d_call: TRBD1; clone_size: NA; j_call: TRBJ2-2; v_call: TRBV7-9; cdr3_nt: TGTGCCAGCAGCCCTCGGTGGGGACAGACCAGTCACACCGGGGAGCTGTTTTTT; cdr3_aa: CASSPRWGQTSHTGELFF
d_call: NA; clone_size: NA; j_call: TRBJ2-1; v_call: TRBV10-3; cdr3_nt: TGTGCCATCAGGCCAACAGGGTTAGCCTACAATGAGCAGTTCTTC; cdr3_aa: CAIRPTGLAYNEQFF
d_call: NA; clone_size: once; j_call: TRBJ1-5; v_call: TRBV7-2; cdr3_nt: TGTGCCAGCAGCCTAGGACTGATGAATCAGCCCCAGCATTTT; cdr3_aa: CASSLGLMNQPQHF
d_call: TRBD1; clone_size: NA; j_call: TRBJ1-4; v_call: TRBV5-1; cdr3_nt: TGCGCCAGCAGCTCAAATTTCGCCAGGGGGTCTGAAAAACTGTTTTTT; cdr3_aa: CASSSNFARGSEKLFF
d_call: TRBD2; clone_size: NA; j_call: TRBJ2-5; v_call: TRBV3-1/TRBV3-2; cdr3_nt: TGTGCCAGCAGCCAAGGCCTAGCGGGAGTCGTTGGAGAGACCCAGTACTTC; cdr3_aa: CASSQGLAGVVGETQYF
d_call: NA; clone_size: NA; j_call: TRBJ1-4; v_call: TRBV11-2; cdr3_nt: TGTGCCAGCAGCGGATCGGGACTAAGGAGTGAAAAACTGTTTTTT; cdr3_aa: CASSGSGLRSEKLFF
d_call: TRBD1; clone_size: NA; j_call: TRBJ1-2; v_call: TRBV5-1; cdr3_nt: TGCGCCAGCAGCTCCGGGACAGGGGGCCCGTATGGCTACACCTTC; cdr3_aa: CASSSGTGGPYGYTF
d_call: TRBD1; clone_size: NA; j_call: TRBJ1-3; v_call: TRBV6-1; cdr3_nt: TGTGCCAGCAGTGAAGCAGGGGGGACAGGAGTATATTTT; cdr3_aa: CASSEAGGTGVYF
d_call: NA; clone_size: NA; j_call: TRBJ2-1; v_call: TRBV6-4; cdr3_nt: TGTGCCAGCAGTGAAGACCTCAGGGTTGGCAATGAGCAGTTCTTC; cdr3_aa: CASSEDLRVGNEQFF
d_call: NA; clone_size: NA; j_call: TRBJ1-2; v_call: TRBV25-1; cdr3_nt: TGTGTGAGCTATGGCTACACCTTC; cdr3_aa: CVSYGYTF
d_call: NA; clone_size: NA; j_call: TRBJ2-2; v_call: TRBV7-2; cdr3_nt: TGTGCCAGCAGCCTAAATTCACGTACGAACACCGGGGAGCTGTTTTTT; cdr3_aa: CASSLNSRTNTGELFF
d_call: NA; clone_size: NA; j_call: TRBJ2-1; v_call: TRBV3-1/TRBV3-2; cdr3_nt: TGTGCCAGCAGCCAAGATAAATTCAATGAGCAGTTCTTC; cdr3_aa: CASSQDKFNEQFF
d_call: TRBD1; clone_size: NA; j_call: TRBJ1-2; v_call: TRBV5-4; cdr3_nt: TGTGCCAGCAGCATACCGACAGGGATCTATGGCTACACCTTC; cdr3_aa: CASSIPTGIYGYTF
d_call: TRBD2; clone_size: NA; j_call: TRBJ2-3; v_call: TRBV28; cdr3_nt: TGTGCCAGCACCCCGGCTAGCGGGAGGACAGATACGCAGTATTTT; cdr3_aa: CASTPASGRTDTQYF
d_call: TRBD1; clone_size: NA; j_call: TRBJ2-1; v_call: TRBV11-2; cdr3_nt: TGTGCCAGCAGCTCCCAGACAGGGAGCTCCTACAATGAGCAGTTCTTC; cdr3_aa: CASSSQTGSSYNEQFF
d_call: NA; clone_size: NA; j_call: TRBJ2-7; v_call: TRBV28; cdr3_nt: TGTGCCAGCAGAGCGGACAGTTCCTACGAGCAGTACTTC; cdr3_aa: CASRADSSYEQYF
d_call: TRBD1; clone_size: NA; j_call: TRBJ2-3; v_call: TRBV24-1; cdr3_nt: TGTGCCACCAGTGAGACAGGGATTTTGGCAGATACGCAGTATTTT; cdr3_aa: CATSETGILADTQYF
d_call: NA; clone_size: NA; j_call: TRBJ1-1; v_call: TRBV3-1/TRBV3-2; cdr3_nt: TGTGCCAGCAGCTCCGCCGGGTCCGGGACTGAAGCTTTCTTT; cdr3_aa: CASSSAGSGTEAFF
d_call: TRBD1; clone_size: NA; j_call: TRBJ2-6; v_call: TRBV5-1; cdr3_nt: TGCGCCAGCAGCTTGGTTACCGGGACAGACTCCTCTGGGGCCAACGTCCTGACTTTC; cdr3_aa: CASSLVTGTDSSGANVLTF
d_call: NA; clone_size: NA; j_call: TRBJ1-5; v_call: TRBV18; cdr3_nt: TGTGCCAGCTCACCAATAGGGAGGCAGGAATATCAGCCCCAGCATTTT; cdr3_aa: CASSPIGRQEYQPQHF
d_call: TRBD2; clone_size: NA; j_call: TRBJ2-3; v_call: TRBV7-9; cdr3_nt: TGTGCCAGCAGCTTTCAGGTAGCGGGGGGAACAGATACGCAGTATTTT; cdr3_aa: CASSFQVAGGTDTQYF
d_call: NA; clone_size: NA; j_call: TRBJ2-5; v_call: TRBV27; cdr3_nt: TGTGCCAGCAGTCGGACGATATACCCTACACGGACAGCACAAGAGACCCAGTACTTC; cdr3_aa: CASSRTIYPTRTAQETQYF
d_call: TRBD1; clone_size: NA; j_call: TRBJ2-7; v_call: TRBV2; cdr3_nt: TGTGCCAGCAGAAGGGACAGTAACTCCTACGAGCAGTACTTC; cdr3_aa: CASRRDSNSYEQYF
d_call: NA; clone_size: NA; j_call: TRBJ1-6; v_call: TRBV7-8; cdr3_nt: TGTGCCAGCACGCCCACGGGGGTCGGCTATAATTCACCCCTCCACTTT; cdr3_aa: CASTPTGVGYNSPLHF
d_call: NA; clone_size: NA; j_call: TRBJ2-7; v_call: TRBV6-5; cdr3_nt: TGTGCCAGCAGTTTGTACGCGGACAGCTCCTACGAGCAGTACTTC; cdr3_aa: CASSLYADSSYEQYF
d_call: NA; clone_size: NA; j_call: TRBJ1-2; v_call: TRBV11-2; cdr3_nt: TGTGCCAGCAGCTACTCACGAGGGTTGGCTGGCTACACCTTC; cdr3_aa: CASSYSRGLAGYTF
d_call: NA; clone_size: NA; j_call: TRBJ1-1; v_call: TRBV11-3; cdr3_nt: TGTGCCAGCAGCTTGCGGGCAGATAACACTGAAGCTTTCTTT; cdr3_aa: CASSLRADNTEAFF
d_call: TRBD1; clone_size: NA; j_call: TRBJ1-4; v_call: TRBV19; cdr3_nt: TGTGCCAGTAGTGGGGGACAGCTTGAAAAACTGTTTTTT; cdr3_aa: CASSGGQLEKLFF
d_call: NA; clone_size: NA; j_call: TRBJ1-5; v_call: TRBV3-1/TRBV3-2; cdr3_nt: TGTGCCAGCAGCCAAGCGGGGGGGCCCCAGCATTTT; cdr3_aa: CASSQAGGPQHF
d_call: NA; clone_size: NA; j_call: TRBJ2-4; v_call: TRBV7-9; cdr3_nt: TGTGCCAGCAGCTTTAGTTCCGCATACCGAGCCAAAAACATTCAGTACTTC; cdr3_aa: CASSFSSAYRAKNIQYF
d_call: NA; clone_size: once; j_call: TRBJ1-2; v_call: TRBV28; cdr3_nt: TGTGCCAGCAGTTTCGGCACAGGCCGCTATGGCTACACCTTC; cdr3_aa: CASSFGTGRYGYTF
d_call: NA; clone_size: NA; j_call: TRBJ1-1; v_call: TRBV6-5; cdr3_nt: TGTGCCAGCAGGATCAGGGGTGACACTGAAGCTTTCTTT; cdr3_aa: CASRIRGDTEAFF
d_call: TRBD2; clone_size: few; j_call: TRBJ2-7; v_call: TRBV4-2; cdr3_nt: TGTGCCAGCAGCCAAGAAGCTAGCGGATCCTACGAGCAGTACTTC; cdr3_aa: CASSQEASGSYEQYF
d_call: TRBD1; clone_size: NA; j_call: TRBJ1-1; v_call: TRBV28; cdr3_nt: TGTGCCAGCAGTGACCCGGGACAGTACAAGGGGCGAGCTTTCTTT; cdr3_aa: CASSDPGQYKGRAFF
d_call: NA; clone_size: NA; j_call: TRBJ1-1; v_call: TRBV5-4; cdr3_nt: TGTGCCAGCAGCTTGCGGGAGGGGGGGAACACTGAAGCTTTCTTT; cdr3_aa: CASSLREGGNTEAFF
d_call: NA; clone_size: NA; j_call: TRBJ1-1; v_call: TRBV19; cdr3_nt: TGTGCCAGTAGTATAGAGCGGGCCGGCACTGAAGCTTTCTTT; cdr3_aa: CASSIERAGTEAFF
d_call: TRBD2; clone_size: NA; j_call: TRBJ2-3; v_call: TRBV11-2; cdr3_nt: TGTGCCAGCAGCTTAGGGATAGCGGGGAGCACAGATACGCAGTATTTT; cdr3_aa: CASSLGIAGSTDTQYF
d_call: NA; clone_size: NA; j_call: TRBJ2-2; v_call: TRBV7-6; cdr3_nt: TGTGCCAGCAGCAATAGCTACGGAACCGGGGAGCTGTTTTTT; cdr3_aa: CASSNSYGTGELFF
d_call: TRBD2; clone_size: NA; j_call: TRBJ2-1; v_call: TRBV10-3; cdr3_nt: TGTGCCATCAGAGTAGCGGGGGAAAGTGGCAATGAGCAGTTCTTC; cdr3_aa: CAIRVAGESGNEQFF
d_call: TRBD1; clone_size: once; j_call: TRBJ1-6; v_call: TRBV5-6; cdr3_nt: TGTGCCAGCAGCTTGGGTCAGGGGGAAAGACCCCTCCACTTT; cdr3_aa: CASSLGQGERPLHF